This TCR beta chain was sequenced during a study of blood T cell repertoires in COVID-19. Study details: Samples taken during acute and convalescent COVID-19 were collected in the United States, Italy and Spain. Nucleic acid was either cDNA or gDNA, and it came from T cells, B-cell-depleted T cells, or PBMCs.

In the original workflow: Amplifying reference gene primers gave estimates of nucleated cell counts. The repertoire was sequenced with immunoSEQ multiplex PCR; TCRdb's copy has only in-frame clones and lacks some. That table is the source of V, J and clone size, and D and trimming were worked out from the DNA. Of just over 250,000 clones listed, 75% to 95% are singletons. Germline CDR1 is MNHEY and CDR2 is SVGAGI. Losses at the gene ends were 6 bases for V and 7 bases for J; bases not matched to a gene: 10. CDR3 size: 15 residues. This clone was picked up one time. V usage is TRBV6-5 and J usage is TRBJ2-1; the match to TRBD2 covers 9 bases. The sequenced sample consisted of peripheral blood. The receptor comes from a person aged 18-29 years with COVID-19, enrolled during active disease. The DNA of the CDR3 is TGTGCCAGCAGAAAAGCGGGAGGCCTTACGAATGAGCAGTTCTTC. Translating gives CASRKAGGLTNEQFF.